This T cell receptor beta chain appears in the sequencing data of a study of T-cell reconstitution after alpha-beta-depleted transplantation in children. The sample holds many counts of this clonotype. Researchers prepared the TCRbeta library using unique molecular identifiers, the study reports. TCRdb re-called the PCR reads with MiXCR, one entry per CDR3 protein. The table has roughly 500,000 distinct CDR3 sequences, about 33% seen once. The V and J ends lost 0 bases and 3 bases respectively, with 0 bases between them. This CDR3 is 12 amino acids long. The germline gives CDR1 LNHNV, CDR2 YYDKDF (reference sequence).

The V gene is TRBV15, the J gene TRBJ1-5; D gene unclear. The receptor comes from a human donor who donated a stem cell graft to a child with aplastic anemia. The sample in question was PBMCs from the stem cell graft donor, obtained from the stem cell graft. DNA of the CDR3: TGTGCCACCAGCAGAGACAATCAGCCCCAGCATTTT. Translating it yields CATSRDNQPQHF.